These T cell receptor beta chains were read from a single sample in a study of blood T cell repertoires in COVID-19. Profiling relied on immunoSEQ multiplex PCR, and the TCRdb table lists in-frame clones only, not all of them. This table holds under 85,000 clones, roughly 85% found once. Sequenced sample: peripheral blood. The source of these receptors is an elderly man with acute or convalescent COVID-19. Each CDR3 is given with its conserved first and last residue. Fields, in order: CDR3 protein, CDR3 DNA, clone size, J gene, V gene, D gene, CDR3 length. A D gene is named only where the DNA matches it firmly. A clone size is listed for some rows: how often the clone was seen (once, few, many), or a class if it is expanded.

CDR3: CASSPGLAGTDTQYF
DNA: TGTGCCAGCTCACCAGGGCTAGCGGGCACAGATACGCAGTATTTT
size: few
J: TRBJ2-3
V: TRBV18
D: TRBD2
length: 15

CDR3: CASSHPGQSYGYTF
DNA: TGTGCCAGCAGCCATCCGGGACAGAGCTATGGCTACACCTTC
size: once
J: TRBJ1-2
V: TRBV6-5
D: TRBD1
length: 14

CDR3: CASSGGLGGKTLGYTF
DNA: TGTGCCAGCAGCGGGGGTCTGGGGGGAAAAACTCTCGGCTACACCTTC
size: .
J: TRBJ1-2
V: TRBV9
D: .
length: 16

CDR3: CASSLSIRTEAFF
DNA: TGTGCCAGCAGTCTCTCTATTCGGACTGAAGCTTTCTTT
size: .
J: TRBJ1-1
V: TRBV12-3/TRBV12-4
D: .
length: 13

CDR3: CASRPGQTASGNTIYF
DNA: TGTGCCAGTAGACCGGGACAGACAGCCTCTGGAAACACCATATATTTT
size: few
J: TRBJ1-3
V: TRBV19
D: TRBD1
length: 16

CDR3: CAIREATDGELFF
DNA: TGTGCCATCAGGGAGGCTACCGACGGGGAGCTGTTTTTT
size: .
J: TRBJ2-2
V: TRBV10-3
D: .
length: 13

CDR3: CASSDTGSGSWEQFF
DNA: TGCGCCAGCAGTGATACAGGGAGCGGGAGCTGGGAGCAGTTCTTC
size: .
J: TRBJ2-1
V: TRBV10-1
D: TRBD2
length: 15

CDR3: CASSLLTRRGNEKLFF
DNA: TGTGCCAGCAGCTTGCTCACTCGCAGGGGTAATGAAAAACTGTTTTTT
size: .
J: TRBJ1-4
V: TRBV5-6
D: .
length: 16

CDR3: CASRKQGGLSPLHF
DNA: TGTGCCAGCAGAAAACAGGGTGGGCTTTCACCCCTCCACTTT
size: .
J: TRBJ1-6
V: TRBV6-5
D: .
length: 14

CDR3: CASSSRASDTQYF
DNA: TGCGCCAGCAGCTCCAGAGCGTCGGATACGCAGTATTTT
size: once
J: TRBJ2-3
V: TRBV5-1
D: .
length: 13

CDR3: CASSESFGGLYPEQFF
DNA: TGCGCCAGCAGTGAGTCCTTTGGCGGCCTCTATCCTGAGCAGTTCTTC
size: .
J: TRBJ2-1
V: TRBV10-1
D: .
length: 16

CDR3: CASSEVASWGYTF
DNA: TGTGCCAGCAGTGAGGTAGCATCTTGGGGCTACACCTTC
size: .
J: TRBJ1-2
V: TRBV2
D: .
length: 13

CDR3: CASRRPGLAGEKQFF
DNA: TGTGCCAGCAGACGACCGGGACTAGCGGGGGAAAAGCAGTTCTTC
size: .
J: TRBJ2-1
V: TRBV7-2
D: TRBD2
length: 15

CDR3: CASSYSLTGGEKLFF
DNA: TGTGCCAGCAGTTACTCGCTGACAGGGGGGGAAAAACTGTTTTTT
size: .
J: TRBJ1-4
V: TRBV6-5
D: TRBD1
length: 15

CDR3: CASSVSSGSPLEQYF
DNA: TGTGCCAGCAGCGTATCTAGCGGGAGTCCGCTGGAGCAGTACTTC
size: .
J: TRBJ2-7
V: TRBV9
D: TRBD2
length: 15

CDR3: CAGGRDDPQQYF
DNA: TGTGCCGGCGGTCGAGACGACCCCCAGCAGTACTTC
size: .
J: TRBJ2-7
V: TRBV2
D: .
length: 12

CDR3: CAIRQGASYEQYF
DNA: TGTGCCATTAGACAGGGGGCCTCCTACGAGCAGTACTTC
size: .
J: TRBJ2-7
V: TRBV6-1
D: TRBD1
length: 13

CDR3: CAWTPRDRRDQPQHF
DNA: TGTGCCTGGACCCCCCGGGACAGGAGAGATCAGCCCCAGCATTTT
size: .
J: TRBJ1-5
V: TRBV30
D: TRBD1
length: 15

CDR3: CSGYGKNTIYF
DNA: TGCAGCGGTTACGGGAAAAACACCATATATTTT
size: .
J: TRBJ1-3
V: TRBV29-1
D: .
length: 11

CDR3: CAVTSGSYEQYF
DNA: TGTGCCGTAACTAGCGGTTCTTACGAGCAGTACTTC
size: .
J: TRBJ2-7
V: TRBV30
D: TRBD2
length: 12

CDR3: CASSYSTTVVGYTF
DNA: TGTGCCAGCAGTTACTCGACGACAGTTGTTGGCTACACCTTC
size: .
J: TRBJ1-2
V: TRBV6-6
D: .
length: 14

CDR3: CATNQGGAGPETQYF
DNA: TGTGCCACCAATCAAGGTGGGGCAGGCCCAGAGACCCAGTACTTC
size: .
J: TRBJ2-5
V: TRBV24-1
D: .
length: 15

CDR3: CATSDGGDWQPQHF
DNA: TGTGCCACCAGTGATGGAGGGGACTGGCAGCCCCAGCATTTT
size: .
J: TRBJ1-5
V: TRBV24-1
D: .
length: 14

CDR3: CAWSGSGRLGQFF
DNA: TGTGCCTGGAGTGGTAGCGGGAGACTCGGGCAGTTCTTC
size: .
J: TRBJ2-1
V: TRBV30
D: TRBD2
length: 13

CDR3: CASSPASSGSTDTQYF
DNA: TGTGCCAGCAGTCCCGCGTCTAGCGGGAGTACAGATACGCAGTATTTT
size: .
J: TRBJ2-3
V: TRBV28
D: TRBD2
length: 16

CDR3: CASSPDRGSPGQYF
DNA: TGTGCCAGCAGCCCTGACAGGGGGTCCCCCGGGCAGTACTTC
size: .
J: TRBJ2-7
V: TRBV7-2
D: TRBD1
length: 14

CDR3: CAEEATGAYGYTF
DNA: TGTGCCGAAGAAGCGACAGGGGCCTATGGCTACACCTTC
size: .
J: TRBJ1-2
V: TRBV2
D: TRBD1
length: 13

CDR3: CASSFGRRTGYGYTF
DNA: TGTGCCAGCAGCTTCGGGCGCCGTACAGGCTATGGCTACACCTTC
size: once
J: TRBJ1-2
V: TRBV5-4
D: .
length: 15

CDR3: CAWTYRTGRGETQYF
DNA: TGTGCCTGGACCTATCGGACAGGGAGGGGAGAGACCCAGTACTTC
size: .
J: TRBJ2-5
V: TRBV30
D: .
length: 15

CDR3: CASSLGRGQGSPLHF
DNA: TGTGCCAGCAGCTTAGGGCGGGGGCAGGGATCACCCCTCCACTTT
size: .
J: TRBJ1-6
V: TRBV7-9
D: .
length: 15

CDR3: CAWGLRTGSQPQHF
DNA: TGTGCCTGGGGACTCAGGACAGGGAGTCAGCCCCAGCATTTT
size: once
J: TRBJ1-5
V: TRBV30
D: TRBD1
length: 14

CDR3: CASTGQSRTTEAFF
DNA: TGTGCCAGCACGGGACAGTCGAGGACCACTGAAGCTTTCTTT
size: .
J: TRBJ1-1
V: TRBV6-5
D: TRBD1
length: 14

CDR3: CASSTPHTEAFF
DNA: TGTGCCAGCAGTACTCCCCACACTGAAGCTTTCTTT
size: .
J: TRBJ1-1
V: TRBV6-2/TRBV6-3
D: .
length: 12

CDR3: CASSGDSSGGYTF
DNA: TGTGCCAGCAGTGGGGACAGCTCCGGGGGCTACACCTTC
size: .
J: TRBJ1-2
V: TRBV2
D: TRBD1
length: 13

CDR3: CAIRGQGSETQYF
DNA: TGTGCCATCAGGGGACAGGGATCCGAGACCCAGTACTTC
size: .
J: TRBJ2-5
V: TRBV10-3
D: TRBD1
length: 13

CDR3: CASSLGSGFSYEQYF
DNA: TGTGCCAGCAGCTTAGGGTCGGGGTTCTCCTACGAGCAGTACTTC
size: .
J: TRBJ2-7
V: TRBV11-2
D: .
length: 15

CDR3: CASSLRGTSGSNEQFF
DNA: TGCGCCAGCAGCTTGAGGGGGACTAGCGGGAGCAATGAGCAGTTCTTC
size: .
J: TRBJ2-1
V: TRBV5-1
D: TRBD2
length: 16

CDR3: CASRPSGMPLEQYF
DNA: TGTGCCAGCAGACCTAGCGGGATGCCCCTCGAGCAGTACTTC
size: few
J: TRBJ2-7
V: TRBV6-2/TRBV6-3
D: TRBD2
length: 14

CDR3: CASSQSRDRERGNYGYTF
DNA: TGCGCCAGCAGCCAAAGCCGGGACAGGGAAAGGGGCAACTATGGCTACACCTTC
size: .
J: TRBJ1-2
V: TRBV4-3
D: TRBD1
length: 18

CDR3: CASSWTSGSGEQFF
DNA: TGTGCCAGCAGCTGGACTAGCGGGAGTGGCGAGCAGTTCTTC
size: .
J: TRBJ2-1
V: TRBV11-3
D: TRBD2
length: 14

CDR3: CASSSGQAGNTIYF
DNA: TGTGCCAGCAGCTCCGGACAGGCTGGAAACACCATATATTTT
size: .
J: TRBJ1-3
V: TRBV7-2
D: TRBD1
length: 14

CDR3: CASSLGGWPKLFF
DNA: TGTGCCAGCAGCTTAGGGGGCTGGCCAAAACTGTTTTTT
size: .
J: TRBJ1-4
V: TRBV11-2
D: .
length: 13

CDR3: CACRQGANSPLHF
DNA: TGTGCCTGTAGACAGGGGGCGAATTCACCCCTCCACTTT
size: few
J: TRBJ1-6
V: TRBV30
D: TRBD1
length: 13

CDR3: CASTSGASGYNEQFF
DNA: TGTGCCAGCACCTCGGGGGCTAGCGGGTACAATGAGCAGTTCTTC
size: .
J: TRBJ2-1
V: TRBV9
D: TRBD2
length: 15

CDR3: CSGYSGTSGIYEQYF
DNA: TGCAGCGGCTACTCCGGGACTAGCGGGATCTACGAGCAGTACTTC
size: .
J: TRBJ2-7
V: TRBV29-1
D: TRBD2
length: 15

CDR3: CASSLAGEYF
DNA: TGTGCCAGCAGCTTAGCGGGAGAGTACTTC
size: few
J: TRBJ2-5
V: TRBV11-1
D: .
length: 10

CDR3: CASSLVRLEAFF
DNA: TGTGCCAGCAGCTTAGTCCGACTTGAAGCTTTCTTT
size: .
J: TRBJ1-1
V: TRBV11-2
D: .
length: 12